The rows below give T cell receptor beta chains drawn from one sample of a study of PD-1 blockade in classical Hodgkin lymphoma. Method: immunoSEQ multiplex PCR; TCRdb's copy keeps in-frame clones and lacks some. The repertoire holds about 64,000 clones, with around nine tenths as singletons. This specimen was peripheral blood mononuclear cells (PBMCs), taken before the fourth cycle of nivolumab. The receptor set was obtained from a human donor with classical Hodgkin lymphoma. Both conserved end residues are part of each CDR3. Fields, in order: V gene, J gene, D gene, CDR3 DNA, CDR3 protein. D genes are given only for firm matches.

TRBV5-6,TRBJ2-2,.,TGTGCCAGCAGCCCCGCTGGGCAGACAAACACCGGGGAGCTGTTTTTT,CASSPAGQTNTGELFF
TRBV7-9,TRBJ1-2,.,TGTGCCAGCAGCTTTTCACAGACCTATGGCTACACCTTC,CASSFSQTYGYTF
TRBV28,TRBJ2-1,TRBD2,TGTGCCAGCATGGGGGGGACGTGGAGTGAGCAGTTCTTC,CASMGGTWSEQFF
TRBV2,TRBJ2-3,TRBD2,TGTGCCAGAGACGGACAGGGCAATCTAGCGGGGGGGACAGATACGCAGTATTTT,CARDGQGNLAGGTDTQYF
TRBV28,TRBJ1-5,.,TGTGCCAGCAGTTTGGGGGGGCGTAATCAGCCCCAGCATTTT,CASSLGGRNQPQHF
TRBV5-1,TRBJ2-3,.,TGCGCCAGCAGCCTGTCAGATACGCAGTATTTT,CASSLSDTQYF
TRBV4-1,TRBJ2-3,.,TGCGCCAGCAGTAGGCCGACTAGCACAGATACGCAGTATTTT,CASSRPTSTDTQYF
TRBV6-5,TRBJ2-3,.,TGTGCCAGCAGTTGGGGGGGGCAAGCAGATACGCAGTATTTT,CASSWGGQADTQYF
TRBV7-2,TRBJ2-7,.,TGTGCCAGCAGCGAAGGGGGGGGTGAGCAGTACTTC,CASSEGGGEQYF
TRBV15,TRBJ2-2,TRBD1,TGTGCCACCAGCGCGGACAGGGCTCCCACCGGGGAGCTGTTTTTT,CATSADRAPTGELFF
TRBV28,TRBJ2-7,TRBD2,TGTGCCAGCAGTCTCAGCGGGGGCCGAGTGCACGAGCAGTACTTC,CASSLSGGRVHEQYF
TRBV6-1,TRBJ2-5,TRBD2,TGTGCCAGCAGTGGTCACTTTAGCGGGGGCGTACAAGAGACCCAGTACTTC,CASSGHFSGGVQETQYF
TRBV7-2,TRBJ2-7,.,TGTGCCAGCAGCTTACTTTGGCAGGGACACGAGCAGTACTTC,CASSLLWQGHEQYF
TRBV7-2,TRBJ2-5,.,TGTGCCAGCAGCTTGGCTTGGGAGACCCAGTACTTC,CASSLAWETQYF